Detailed here is one TCR beta chain. The clone's antigen remains unknown. No much larger clonotype is one base removed from it; base qualities were not supplied. The sample belongs to a study of OX40 agonist ivuxolimab in advanced cancers. For the study in its entirety: The costimulatory receptor OX40 (CD134) was targeted by ivuxolimab, a fully human IgG2 agonistic monoclonal antibody. Partial responses were achieved by three dose-escalation patients, of whom one had hepatocellular carcinoma and two had cutaneous melanoma. Intravenous ivuxolimab was administered to patients every 2 weeks at six dose levels: 0.01, 0.1, 0.3, 1.5, 3 and 10 mg/kg. Of the approximately 50 dose-escalation patients, hepatocellular carcinoma was present in about 20, melanoma in some 15, renal cell carcinoma in 9 and head and neck cancer in 9. The purpose of peripheral TCRbeta sequencing was to test whether ivuxolimab changed TCR sequence diversity and led to clonal T-cell expansion. The paper covers the monotherapy dose-escalation part of the phase I ivuxolimab trial, which included N ≈ 52 patients. In the dose-escalation cohort, approximately 82% of patients were male, and the mean age was approximately 64 years, with a range of 23 to 79. Patients were allowed to have had prior anti-PD-1, anti-PD-L1 or anti-CTLA-4 therapy, and approximately 39% of the dose-escalation patients had been treated with checkpoint inhibitors. The research as a whole found: At doses from 0.1 to 3.0 mg/kg, clonal expansion was seen in both CD4+ and CD8+ blood T cells between baseline and week 6. In partial responders in the 0.1-3.0 mg/kg groups, normalized peripheral clonal expansion was found to be among the lowest, especially among CD8+ T cells. The antigen specificity of the peripheral T cells that underwent clonal expansion was not determined. On average, CD8+ T cells showed more expanded clones than CD4+ T cells after ivuxolimab. Low levels of normalized T-cell clonal expansion were also shown by some nonresponding patients.

The trial excluded patients who had a history of autoimmune disease or were on systemic immunosuppression. Peripheral blood for TCR sequencing was collected from all dose cohorts at baseline, on cycle 4 day 1, and on cycle 7 day 1. The samples were drawn from a first-in-human, open-label, multicenter phase I dose-escalation trial of ivuxolimab. Adults with locally advanced or metastatic melanoma, renal cell carcinoma, hepatocellular carcinoma or head and neck squamous cell carcinoma were enrolled in the trial. Before TCR sequencing, CD4+ and CD8+ T cells were separately sorted from peripheral blood. Genomic DNA was extracted from sorted cells for sequencing of the TCRbeta CDR3 region. TCRbeta CDR3 regions were sequenced using the immunoSEQ Assay. This immuneACCESS table, as held by TCRdb, lists in-frame sequences with V and J called but not all clones. Of the missing ones, under half trace to an unresolved V gene in checked studies; the others have no known cause. The sample table holds some 94,000 clones, of which roughly 95% were seen once. 2% of the sample is in the top ten clones.

Sequencing used CD4+ or CD8+ T cells sorted from blood, obtained in a trial of the OX40 agonist ivuxolimab. The clonotype comes from an adult with an advanced solid tumor such as melanoma, head and neck, liver or kidney cancer.

The sequence in DNA is TGTGCCAGTAGTATGGTGGCGGACTCCTACGAGCAGTACTTC. Translated, it gives CASSMVADSYEQYF. The sequence is built from TRBV19 and TRBJ2-5; no D gene can be assigned with confidence. The closer fit of TRBJ2-7 to the DNA end suggests the J call may be wrong. CDR1 and CDR2 are drawn from the germline V gene (reference sequence): LNHDA, SQIVND. CDR3 length: 14 amino acids, cysteine to phenylalanine. This entry keeps only the CDR3 DNA: 42 bases, framed from base 1.